Included here is one T cell receptor beta chain sequence, with context. Germline V CDR1 and CDR2: LNHDA, SQIVND (reference sequence). V trimming: 5 bases; J trimming: 7 bases; junction bases outside the gene matches: 5. There are 14 residues in the CDR3. The source of the sample is a study of OX40 agonist ivuxolimab in advanced cancers. Study-wide context: Of the patients, three showed partial responses, one with hepatocellular carcinoma and two with cutaneous melanoma.

Clones were sequenced by immunoSEQ multiplex PCR, and TCRdb holds only the in-frame ones, with some missing. The profile covers tens of thousands of clones, with 80% to 95% appearing a single time and roughly 1.1% taken by the ten largest. The source material was CD4+ or CD8+ T cells sorted from blood, sampled in a trial of the OX40 agonist ivuxolimab. The V gene is TRBV19, the J gene TRBJ2-7, with 13 bases that match TRBD2. The source is an adult with an advanced solid tumor such as melanoma, head and neck, liver or kidney cancer. The CDR3 nucleotides read TGTGCCAGTAGTTCTAGGACTAGCGGGAGTGAGCAGTACTTC. As protein: CASSSRTSGSEQYF.